The 26 T cell receptor beta chains reported below all come from one sample, sequenced in a study of tumor-infiltrating lymphocytes in localized non-small cell lung cancer. The repertoire was sequenced with immunoSEQ multiplex PCR; TCRdb's copy has only in-frame clones and lacks some. The sample contains approximately 17,000 clones, roughly 76% of which appear only once. Sequencing was carried out using lung tumor tissue. The receptors stem from a human donor with non-small cell lung cancer.

This chain's CDR3 is CASSSGQEGDTQYF. The DNA for the CDR3 is TGCGCCAGCAGCTCAGGACAGGAGGGGGATACGCAGTATTTT. The V gene is TRBV5-1, the J gene TRBJ2-3; D is possibly TRBD1 (7 bases). Trimming took off 3 bases at V and 6 bases at J, with 14 bases between the two ends. CDR3 length: 14 residues. Germline V gene sequence: CDR1 SGHRS, CDR2 YFSETQ.

This clone was observed a handful of times. The chain is built from TRBV2 and TRBJ1-1; D uncertain. The CDR3 has 13 residues. V gave up 1 base and J gave up 6 bases, with 9 bases separating them. Per the germline V gene, CDR1 is SNHLY and CDR2 is FYNNEI. The chain's CDR3 is CASSEVDWAEAFF. The CDR3, as DNA: TGTGCCAGCAGTGAAGTCGATTGGGCTGAAGCTTTCTTT. The whole variable domain, remainder taken from reference TRBV2 and TRBJ1-1, is EPEVTQTPSHQVTQMGQEVILRCVPISNHLYFYWYRQILGQKVEFLVSFYNNEISEKSEIFDDQFSVERPDGSNFTLKIRSTKLEDSAMYFCASSEVDWAEAFFGQGTRLTVV.

The chain links TRBV9 to TRBJ2-2, with TRBD2 matching over 11 bases. This CDR3 is 17 amino acids long. Unmatched junction bases numbered 8, after V lost 0 bases and J lost 7 bases. The V gene's germline CDR1 is SGDLS and CDR2 YYNGEE. The CDR3 protein is CASSVVGTSGSGGELFF. The CDR3 DNA is TGTGCCAGCAGCGTAGTTGGAACTAGCGGGAGTGGCGGGGAGCTGTTTTTT.

This clone ranks as large. The V and J genes are TRBV18 and TRBJ2-2; 11 bases align to TRBD2. The V and J ends lost 5 bases and 5 bases, in that order; junction bases with no gene match: 4. Germline V gene lookup returns CDR1 KGHSH and CDR2 LQKENI. CDR3 length: 15 residues. The CDR3 protein is CASSAGLADTGELFF. The CDR3 DNA reads as TGTGCCAGCTCAGCGGGACTAGCGGATACCGGGGAGCTGTTTTTT.

The chain carries TRBV28 and TRBJ2-5; 12 bases are shared with TRBD2. V trimming: 2 bases; J trimming: 5 bases; junction bases outside the gene matches: 6. The CDR3 length is 16 residues. CDR1 is MDHEN, CDR2 SYDVKM, per germline. This CDR3 is CASSLGLAGSGETQYF. In DNA form, the CDR3 reads TGTGCCAGCAGTTTAGGACTAGCGGGGAGTGGGGAGACCCAGTACTTC.

As for this clone: Relative to the germline gene, one junction end is altered; a read error may explain this. V and J are TRBV7-7 and TRBJ2-2, with 7 bases identical to TRBD2. Germline lookup yields CDR1 SSHAT and CDR2 FNYEAQ (reference sequence). This CDR3 spans 14 amino acids. In DNA form, the CDR3 reads TGTGCTAGCAGCCTCGCTAGCGGCACCGGGGAGCTGTTTTTT. Translated: CASSLASGTGELFF.

The chain employs TRBV15 and TRBJ1-1; 7 bases align to TRBD1. V lost 3 bases and J lost 1; bases outside the gene matches: 2. The CDR3 contains 14 residues. Germline-derived CDR1 and CDR2 are LNHNV and YYDKDF (reference sequence). CDR3 DNA: TGTGCCACCAGCAGGGGACAGAAGAACACTGAAGCTTTCTTT. This translates into CATSRGQKNTEAFF.

This clone was detected only a few times. V and J are TRBV27 and TRBJ1-4; 9 nucleotides agree with TRBD1. The germline gives CDR1 MNHEY, CDR2 SMNVEV (reference sequence). V dropped 3 bases and J dropped 8; count of bases not matched to a gene: 13. The CDR3 is 17 amino acids. CDR3 region: CASSFYQFGTGYEKLFF. The CDR3 nucleotides are TGTGCCAGCAGTTTCTACCAATTCGGGACAGGGTACGAAAAACTGTTTTTT.

The CDR3 reads CATSRDFQPNQPQHF. CDR3 DNA sequence: TGTGCCACCAGCAGAGATTTCCAGCCCAATCAGCCCCAGCATTTT. The V and J genes are TRBV15 and TRBJ1-5, with unresolved D. Germline V CDR1 and CDR2: LNHNV, YYDKDF (reference sequence). The V gene lost 0 bases and the J gene lost 3 bases, with 9 bases spanning the gap. This CDR3 comprises 15 residues.

The V gene is TRBV27, the J gene TRBJ1-3; no reliable D call. Trimming stripped 0 bases from V and 3 bases from J, with 9 bases between. CDR1 is MNHEY, CDR2 SMNVEV, per germline (reference sequence). The CDR3 runs to 15 residues. CDR3 loop: CASSLSLFSGNTIYF. DNA for the CDR3: TGTGCCAGCAGTTTATCGCTCTTTAGTGGAAACACCATATATTTT.

Note on this clone: Within the sample, other DNA sequences also encode this same CDR3. The chain carries TRBV6-5 and TRBJ2-2, with 9 positions matching TRBD1. V shed 6 bases and J 5 bases; nucleotides not matched to a gene: 7. CDR1 and CDR2 from the germline V gene are MNHEY and SVGAGI. This CDR3 region has 15 residues. CDR3 amino acids: CASRLDRGSTGELFF. The CDR3, as DNA: TGTGCCAGCAGGCTAGACAGGGGGTCGACCGGGGAGCTGTTTTTT.

This rearrangement joins TRBV27 to TRBJ2-3, with D unclear. Germline CDR1 MNHEY, CDR2 SMNVEV (reference sequence). V lost 0 bases to trimming and J lost 2 bases, with 6 bases between them. This CDR3 is 14 amino acids long. CDR3 sequence reads: CASSLSSLTDTQYF. CDR3 sequence (DNA): TGTGCCAGCAGTTTATCGTCCCTCACAGATACGCAGTATTTT.

This chain uses TRBV11-2 with TRBJ1-2, with TRBD1 matching over 9 bases. CDR1 and CDR2 (germline): SGHAT, FQNNGV. There are 16 residues in the CDR3. V was clipped by 0 bases and J by 8 bases; unmatched bases: 10. The CDR3 nucleotides are TGTGCCAGCAGCTTAGATTTGGGACAGGGCGCGAGGGGCTACACCTTC. Translation gives CASSLDLGQGARGYTF.

V is TRBV29-1 and J is TRBJ1-1; the D is unclear. The CDR3 totals 13 residues. Trimming pared 4 bases from V and 0 bases from J, leaving 9 bases between. Germline V CDR1 and CDR2: SQVTM, ANQGSEA. The CDR3 region is CSVVLALNTEAFF. CDR3 sequence (DNA): TGCAGCGTTGTACTGGCGTTGAACACTGAAGCTTTCTTT.

The chain links TRBV14 to TRBJ2-1; TRBD1 is a possible D gene (6 bases). This CDR3 spans 14 amino acids. Per germline, CDR1 SGHDN and CDR2 FVKESK. The germline V and J ends were trimmed by 4 bases and 9 bases, with 16 bases remaining between them. The CDR3 region is CASSRSRVGGEQFF. The DNA for the CDR3 is TGTGCCAGCAGCCGTTCCAGGGTAGGGGGTGAGCAGTTCTTC.

The chain couples TRBV6-5 to TRBJ2-5; TRBD1 matches at 11 bases. The CDR3 is 15 amino acids. Trimming removed 2 bases from V and 5 bases from J; junction bases left unmatched: 4. Germline lookup yields CDR1 MNHEY and CDR2 SVGAGI. CDR3 sequence reads: CASSYGTGGKETQYF. The CDR3 DNA is TGTGCCAGCAGTTACGGGACAGGGGGAAAGGAGACCCAGTACTTC.

CDR3 amino acids: CASSLAAERGYTF. The CDR3 region has the DNA TGTGCCAGCAGCTTGGCGGCAGAACGTGGCTACACCTTC. V and J are TRBV5-5 and TRBJ1-2; D not certain. The V end was cut by 0 bases, the J end by 7 bases, with 10 bases between. The CDR3 has 13 amino acids. Germline V CDR1 and CDR2: SGHKS, YYEKEE (reference sequence).

The chain is built from TRBV7-9 and TRBJ2-1; 8 nucleotides agree with TRBD2. This CDR3 is built from 17 residues. The germline gives CDR1 SEHNR, CDR2 FQNEAQ (reference sequence). V dropped 7 bases and J dropped 7; count of bases not matched to a gene: 18. For the CDR3, the DNA is TGTGCCAGCACCCGTCGAGTAGCGGGGCCTTTTGGTAATGAGCAGTTCTTC. It encodes CASTRRVAGPFGNEQFF.

This clone was counted a few times. The V and J genes are TRBV30 and TRBJ1-5; TRBD1 agrees at 7 bases. The germline gives CDR1 GTSNPN, CDR2 SVGIG (reference sequence). J was trimmed by 6 bases and V by 5 bases; bases with no gene match: 7. The CDR3 extends over 13 amino acids. CDR3 amino acids: CAWGRQGGQPQHF. In DNA form, the CDR3 reads TGTGCCTGGGGAAGACAGGGCGGTCAGCCCCAGCATTTT.

The chain is built from TRBV13 and TRBJ2-1; D is undetermined. The germline CDR1 and CDR2 sequences are PRHDT and FYEKMQ (reference sequence). The CDR3 loop spans 17 amino acids. Trimming stripped 5 bases from V and 6 bases from J, with 23 bases between. CDR3 in amino acids: CASSPGPRARQGNEQFF. CDR3 nucleotide sequence: TGTGCCAGCAGCCCTGGACCTCGAGCGCGTCAAGGCAATGAGCAGTTCTTC.

The V and J genes are TRBV5-1 and TRBJ2-7; 7 bases fit TRBD2. Germline V gene sequence: CDR1 SGHRS, CDR2 YFSETQ. This CDR3 has 15 amino acids. The V gene end was trimmed by 2 bases and the J gene end by 4 bases; junction bases not matched to a gene: 9. Here the CDR3 DNA reads TGCGCCAGCAGCTTCGGAAGTGGGGGGGATTACGAGCAGTACTTC. This codes for CASSFGSGGDYEQYF.

The V call is TRBV9, the J call TRBJ1-2, with 12 bases that match TRBD1. Germline V gene sequence: CDR1 SGDLS, CDR2 YYNGEE. V trimming: 4 bases; J trimming: 4 bases; junction bases outside the gene matches: 8. This CDR3 region has 16 residues. CDR3 coding DNA: TGTGCCAGCAGCCCGCTAGGGACAGGGGGCCCCTATGGCTACACCTTC. Translation: CASSPLGTGGPYGYTF.

CDR3 sequence reads: CASSSAGAGRNEKLFF. The CDR3 nucleotides read TGTGCCAGCAGTTCCGCCGGGGCGGGGAGAAATGAAAAACTGTTTTTT. The chain couples TRBV27 to TRBJ1-4; perhaps TRBD1 as D (5 bases). CDR1 is MNHEY and CDR2 is SMNVEV in the germline V gene (reference sequence). The CDR3 loop spans 16 amino acids. The germline V and J ends were trimmed by 4 bases and 5 bases, with 17 bases remaining between them. Filled out from reference TRBV27 and TRBJ1-4, the complete variable domain reads EAQVTQNPRYLITVTGKKLTVTCSQNMNHEYMSWYRQDPGLGLRQIYYSMNVEVTDKGDVPEGYKVSRKEKRNFPLILESPSPNQTSLYFCASSSAGAGRNEKLFFGSGTQLSVL.

This clone was seen a handful of times. V and J are TRBV7-3 and TRBJ2-1; TRBD1 matches at 8 bases. Germline loops: CDR1 SGHTA, CDR2 FQGTGA. CDR3 length: 14 residues. V dropped 6 bases and J dropped 10; count of bases not matched to a gene: 11. Here the CDR3 DNA reads TGTGCCAGCAGTACCTCGACAGGGGAGGTCGAGCAGTTCTTC. Protein: CASSTSTGEVEQFF.

The genes are TRBV5-1 and TRBJ2-3, with D uncertain. Trimming removed 0 bases at V and 5 bases at J, with 7 bases between. CDR3 length: 13 residues. Germline values: CDR1 SGHRS, CDR2 YFSETQ. The CDR3 DNA reads TGCGCCAGCAGCTTGGGGACGGGAGATACGCAGTATTTT. Encoded protein: CASSLGTGDTQYF.

This sequence joins TRBV7-2 and TRBJ1-6; TRBD1 matches at 10 bases. The V and J ends lost 5 bases and 10 bases, in that order; junction bases with no gene match: 8. Germline assignment: CDR1 SGHTA and CDR2 FQGNSA. The CDR3 has 15 amino acids. This CDR3 is CASSPTTGGRSPLHF. The CDR3 nucleotides read TGTGCCAGCAGCCCCACGACAGGGGGCAGGTCACCCCTCCACTTT.